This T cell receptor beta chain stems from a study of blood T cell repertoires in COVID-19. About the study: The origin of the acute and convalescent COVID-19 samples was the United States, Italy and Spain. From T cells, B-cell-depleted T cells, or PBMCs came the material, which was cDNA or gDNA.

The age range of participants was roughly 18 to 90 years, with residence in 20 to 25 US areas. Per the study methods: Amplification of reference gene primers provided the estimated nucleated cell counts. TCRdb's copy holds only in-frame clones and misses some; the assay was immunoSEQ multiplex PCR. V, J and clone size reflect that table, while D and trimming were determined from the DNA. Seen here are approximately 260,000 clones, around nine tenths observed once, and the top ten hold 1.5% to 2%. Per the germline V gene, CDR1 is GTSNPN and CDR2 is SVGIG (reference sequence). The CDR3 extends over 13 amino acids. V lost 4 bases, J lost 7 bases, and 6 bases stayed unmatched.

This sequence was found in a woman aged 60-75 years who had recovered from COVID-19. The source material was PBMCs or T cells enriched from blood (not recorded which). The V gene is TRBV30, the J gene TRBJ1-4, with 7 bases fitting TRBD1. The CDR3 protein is CAWTRGTPEKLFF. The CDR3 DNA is TGTGCCTGGACCAGGGGGACTCCTGAAAAACTGTTTTTT. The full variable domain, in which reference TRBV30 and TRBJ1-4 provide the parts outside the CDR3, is SQTIHQWPATLVQPVGSPLSLECTVEGTSNPNLYWYRQAAGRGLQLLFYSVGIGQISSEVPQNLSASRPQDRQFILSSKKLLLSDSGFYLCAWTRGTPEKLFFGSGTQLSVL.